The TCR beta chain described here comes from a study of blood T cell repertoires in COVID-19 (dated by TCRdb to the early 2020s). In the study overall: Collaborator samples came from the United States, Italy and Spain and covered acute and convalescent phases of COVID-19. The material from the prospective study consisted of cDNA or gDNA derived from T cells, B-cell-depleted T cells, or PBMCs. Subjects who had been exposed to COVID-19, were actively infected with it, or had recovered from it provided the deeply sampled blood TCRbeta repertoires that made up the dataset. The repertoires were released in a freely available public database intended as a resource for research on the immune response to SARS-CoV-2. Samples came from the ongoing ImmuneRACE study (first 160 participants) plus 1,254 subjects from 6 global collaborators. A de-identified subject ID, COVID-19 status, age in years and sex were almost always included in the sample metadata. Where available, HLA class I and class II types were obtained from metadata supplied by the sample provider rather than from assay-based typing.

Participants in the prospective study were aged roughly 18 to 95 years, lived in approximately 26 United States geographic areas, and enrolled through a virtual design. Cohort assignment in the prospective study relied on participant-reported clinical history from a screening survey and a study questionnaire. Recovered participants in ImmuneRACE Cohort 3 were defined as having two consecutive negative NP/OP PCR tests, clearance from a healthcare professional, or resolution of symptoms. Mobile phlebotomists in the prospective study collected whole blood, serum and a nasopharyngeal or oropharyngeal swab from every participant. Participants in the prospective study had the option to provide additional blood draws and questionnaires over an approximately 2-month period. Before DNA extraction, blood samples from the prospective study were shipped at room temperature or frozen. V is shortened by 0 bases, J by 6 bases, and the region joining them spans 15 bases. The CDR3, cysteine through phenylalanine, is 16 amino acids long. Only CDR3 DNA is held: 48 bases, read in frame from base 1. According to the germline V gene, CDR1 reads ENHRY and CDR2 reads SYGVKD.

This clone was seen a handful of times. What antigen it recognizes has not been identified. No qualities accompany the bases; no much larger clone lies one base away. Broad study findings and their caveats: The amount of clinical and demographic metadata varied by source and participant and was provided uncurated.

The immunoSEQ Assay, a bias-controlled multiplex PCR, was used to amplify TCRbeta CDR3 regions from genomic DNA. In the paper's pipeline: Nucleated cell counts per sample were estimated from amplification of reference gene primers within the assay. To quantify the absolute abundance of each unique TCRbeta CDR3 rearrangement, sequence reads were collapsed and filtered. Productive Simpson clonality was computed per sample as the square root of Simpson's diversity index over productive rearrangements. Imported from immuneACCESS, the table was reduced by TCRdb to in-frame sequences with V and J called. These copies leave out some clones; in studies compared against another copy, an unresolved V gene accounts for under half, and the cause of the remainder is not known. V, J and clone size derive from that table, while D and trimming were established from the DNA sequence. For this sample there are about 210,000 clones; roughly 77% appear just once. The ten top clones hold approximately 8.7% of the sample.

The chain links TRBV10-3 with TRBJ1-5; matching of 5 bases hints at TRBD1 as the D gene. Specimen: PBMCs or T cells enriched from blood (not recorded which). The sequence derives from a man aged 35 to 55 who had recovered from COVID-19. The CDR3 reads as follows: CAISESKGRLGQPQHF. The nucleotides are TGTGCCATCAGTGAGTCGAAGGGGCGCTTGGGTCAGCCCCAGCATTTT.